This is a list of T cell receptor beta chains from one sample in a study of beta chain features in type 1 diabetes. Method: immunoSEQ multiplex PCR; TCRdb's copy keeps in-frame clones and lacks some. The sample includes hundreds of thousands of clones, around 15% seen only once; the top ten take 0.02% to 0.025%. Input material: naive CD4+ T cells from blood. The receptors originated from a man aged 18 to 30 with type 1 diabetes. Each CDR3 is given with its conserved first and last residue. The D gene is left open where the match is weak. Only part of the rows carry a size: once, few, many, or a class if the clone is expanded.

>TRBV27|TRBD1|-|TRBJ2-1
CASSPYRGASSYNEQFF
TGTGCCAGCAGTCCCTACAGGGGGGCAAGCTCCTACAATGAGCAGTTCTTC
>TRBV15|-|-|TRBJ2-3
CATSRAFTSTDTQYF
TGTGCCACCAGCAGAGCATTTACTAGCACAGATACGCAGTATTTT
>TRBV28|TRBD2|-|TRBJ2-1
CASSDPQLAGALDNEQFF
TGTGCCAGCAGTGACCCTCAGCTAGCGGGGGCGCTGGACAATGAGCAGTTCTTC
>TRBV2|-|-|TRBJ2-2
CASRDSGWFANTGELFF
TGTGCCAGCAGGGACAGTGGGTGGTTTGCGAACACCGGGGAGCTGTTTTTT
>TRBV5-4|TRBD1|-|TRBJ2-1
CASSSFGTVNNEQFF
TGTGCCAGCAGCTCGTTCGGGACAGTAAACAATGAGCAGTTCTTC
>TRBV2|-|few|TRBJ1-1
CASSEEVSEAFF
TGTGCCAGCAGTGAAGAGGTGTCTGAAGCTTTCTTT
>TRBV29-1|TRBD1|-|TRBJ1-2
CSVGINLQGEGYTF
TGCAGCGTTGGGATCAACCTACAGGGGGAAGGCTACACCTTC
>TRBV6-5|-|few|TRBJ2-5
CASSSRETQYF
TGTGCCAGCAGCTCACGTGAGACCCAGTACTTC
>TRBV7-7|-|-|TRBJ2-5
CASSSDEAKTQYF
TGTGCTAGCAGCTCGGACGAGGCGAAGACCCAGTACTTC
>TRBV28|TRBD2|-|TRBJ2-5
CASSFGGSGVETQYF
TGTGCCAGCAGTTTCGGGGGGAGCGGGGTGGAGACCCAGTACTTC
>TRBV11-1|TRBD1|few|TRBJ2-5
CASSSLSGMGQGAETQYF
TGTGCCAGCAGCTCACTCTCCGGTATGGGACAGGGGGCCGAGACCCAGTACTTC
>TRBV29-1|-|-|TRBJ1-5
CSVGVGPWGQPQHF
TGCAGCGTTGGGGTGGGCCCTTGGGGTCAGCCCCAGCATTTT
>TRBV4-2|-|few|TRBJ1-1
CASSQGAAGNTEAFF
TGTGCCAGCAGCCAAGGGGCAGCAGGGAACACTGAAGCTTTCTTT
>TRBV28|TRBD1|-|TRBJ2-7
CASSLGQGQGQYF
TGTGCCAGCAGTTTAGGACAGGGACAGGGGCAGTACTTC
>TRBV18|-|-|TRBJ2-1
CASSSQGIPYNEQFF
TGTGCCAGCTCCTCTCAGGGGATACCTTACAATGAGCAGTTCTTC
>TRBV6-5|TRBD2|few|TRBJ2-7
CASSYSGAGGYEQYF
TGTGCCAGCAGTTACTCAGGGGCGGGAGGATACGAGCAGTACTTC
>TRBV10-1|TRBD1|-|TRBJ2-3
CASTPGQGSTDTQYF
TGCGCCAGCACCCCGGGACAGGGGAGCACAGATACGCAGTATTTT
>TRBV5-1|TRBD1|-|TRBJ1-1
CASSPPGQGNTEAFF
TGCGCCAGCAGCCCCCCGGGACAGGGGAACACTGAAGCTTTCTTT
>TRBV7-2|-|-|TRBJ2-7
CASTGRGYEQYF
TGTGCCAGCACCGGCCGGGGATACGAGCAGTACTTC
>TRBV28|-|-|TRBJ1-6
CASSRSGGNNSPLHF
TGTGCCAGCAGCCGATCGGGGGGGAATAATTCACCCCTCCACTTT
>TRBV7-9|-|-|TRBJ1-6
CASSFERADSPLHF
TGTGCCAGCAGCTTCGAGAGGGCGGATTCACCCCTCCACTTT
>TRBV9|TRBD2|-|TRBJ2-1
CASSPGTSGGPSYNEQFF
TGTGCCAGCAGCCCGGGGACTAGCGGGGGGCCCTCCTACAATGAGCAGTTCTTC
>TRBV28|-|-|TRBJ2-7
CASSSPGTLGSYEQYF
TGTGCCAGCAGTTCCCCCGGGACACTTGGCAGCTACGAGCAGTACTTC
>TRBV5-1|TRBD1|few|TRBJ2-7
CASSLDRGNEQYF
TGCGCCAGCAGCTTGGACAGGGGGAACGAGCAGTACTTC
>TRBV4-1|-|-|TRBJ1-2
CASSQDGFYGYTF
TGCGCCAGCAGCCAAGATGGCTTCTATGGCTACACCTTC
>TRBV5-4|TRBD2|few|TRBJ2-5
CASSLRLAGQETQYF
TGTGCCAGCAGCCTTAGGCTAGCGGGCCAAGAGACCCAGTACTTC
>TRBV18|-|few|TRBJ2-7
CASSLPGEQYF
TGTGCCAGCTCCCTCCCGGGCGAGCAGTACTTC
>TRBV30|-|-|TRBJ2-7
CAWSLTRNEQYF
TGTGCCTGGAGCCTTACCAGGAACGAGCAGTACTTC
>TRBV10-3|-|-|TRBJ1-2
CAISETGHYTF
TGTGCCATCAGTGAGACAGGGCACTACACCTTC
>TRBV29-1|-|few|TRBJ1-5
CSVAGEGLAQHF
TGCAGCGTTGCAGGGGAGGGGTTGGCCCAGCATTTT
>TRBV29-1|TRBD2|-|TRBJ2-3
CSVPGTSGVGTDTQYF
TGCAGCGTTCCCGGGACTAGCGGGGTTGGCACAGATACGCAGTATTTT
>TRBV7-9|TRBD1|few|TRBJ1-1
CASSLRRQGLEAFF
TGTGCCAGCAGCTTAAGGCGACAGGGGTTGGAAGCTTTCTTT
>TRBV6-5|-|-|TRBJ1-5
CASSYSGEGQPQHF
TGTGCCAGCAGTTACTCGGGGGAGGGACAGCCCCAGCATTTT
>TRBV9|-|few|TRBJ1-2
CASSAFQGSNYGYTF
TGTGCCAGCAGCGCCTTCCAGGGGTCCAACTATGGCTACACCTTC
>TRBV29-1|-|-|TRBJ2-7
CSVESSRSYEQYF
TGCAGCGTTGAAAGTTCCCGATCCTACGAGCAGTACTTC
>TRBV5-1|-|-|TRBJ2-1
CASKLLGDYNEQFF
TGCGCCAGCAAACTCCTGGGCGACTACAATGAGCAGTTCTTC
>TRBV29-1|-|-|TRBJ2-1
CSAPGGGEQFF
TGCAGCGCCCCGGGGGGCGGTGAGCAGTTCTTC
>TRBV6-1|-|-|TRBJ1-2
CASGREADYGYTF
TGTGCCAGCGGCAGGGAAGCAGACTATGGCTACACCTTC
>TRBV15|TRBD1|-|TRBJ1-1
CATSTQGGTEAFF
TGTGCCACCAGCACACAGGGGGGAACTGAAGCTTTCTTT
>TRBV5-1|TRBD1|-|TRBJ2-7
CASTGDRGYEQYF
TGCGCCAGCACCGGCGACAGGGGGTACGAGCAGTACTTC
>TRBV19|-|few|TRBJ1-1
CASSMNELGAFF
TGTGCCAGTAGTATGAATGAGTTGGGCGCTTTCTTT
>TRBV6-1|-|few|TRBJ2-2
CAIRADRANTGELFF
TGTGCCATCCGAGCGGACCGGGCGAACACCGGGGAGCTGTTTTTT